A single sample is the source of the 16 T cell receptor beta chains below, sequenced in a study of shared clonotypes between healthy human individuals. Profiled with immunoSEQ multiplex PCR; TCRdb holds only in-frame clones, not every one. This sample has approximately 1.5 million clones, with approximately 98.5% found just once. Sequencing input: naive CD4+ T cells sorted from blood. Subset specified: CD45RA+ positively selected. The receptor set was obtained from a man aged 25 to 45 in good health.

The CDR3: CASSLVLADTYEQYF. The CDR3 DNA follows: TGTGCCAGCAGCTTAGTACTAGCGGATACCTACGAGCAGTACTTC. The V gene is TRBV7-9, the J gene TRBJ2-7, with 8 bases matching TRBD2. V lost 1 base and J lost 2; bases outside the gene matches: 4. Germline loops: CDR1 SEHNR, CDR2 FQNEAQ (reference sequence). The CDR3 is 15 residues long.

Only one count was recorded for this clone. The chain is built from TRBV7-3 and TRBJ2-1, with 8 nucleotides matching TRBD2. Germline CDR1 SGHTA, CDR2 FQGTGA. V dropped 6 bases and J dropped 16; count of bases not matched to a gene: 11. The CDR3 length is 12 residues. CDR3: CASSSSRTSLFF. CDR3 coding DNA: TGTGCCAGCAGTTCTAGCCGGACTAGCTTATTCTTC.

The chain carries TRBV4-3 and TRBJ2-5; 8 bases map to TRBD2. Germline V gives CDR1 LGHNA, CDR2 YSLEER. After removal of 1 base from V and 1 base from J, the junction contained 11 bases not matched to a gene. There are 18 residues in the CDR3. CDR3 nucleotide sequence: TGCGCCAGCAGCCAAGCAAAGGTAGCGGGAACCGCCCAAGAGACCCAGTACTTC. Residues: CASSQAKVAGTAQETQYF.

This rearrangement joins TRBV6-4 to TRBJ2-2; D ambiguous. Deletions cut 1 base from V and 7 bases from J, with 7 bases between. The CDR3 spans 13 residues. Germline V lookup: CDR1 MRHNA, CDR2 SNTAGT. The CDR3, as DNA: TGTGCCAGCAGTGACTTAAGCAACGGGGAGCTGTTTTTT. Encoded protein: CASSDLSNGELFF.

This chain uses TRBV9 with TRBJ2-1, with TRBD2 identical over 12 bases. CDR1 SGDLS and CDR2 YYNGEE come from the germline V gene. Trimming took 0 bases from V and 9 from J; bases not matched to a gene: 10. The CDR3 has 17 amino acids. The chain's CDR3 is CASSVVSLAGGPGEQFF. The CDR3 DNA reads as TGTGCCAGCAGCGTAGTCTCCCTAGCGGGAGGGCCTGGTGAGCAGTTCTTC.

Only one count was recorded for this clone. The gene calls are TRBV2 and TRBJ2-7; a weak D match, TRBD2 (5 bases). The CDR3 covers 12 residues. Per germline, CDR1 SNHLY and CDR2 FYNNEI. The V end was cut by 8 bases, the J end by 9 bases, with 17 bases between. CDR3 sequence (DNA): TGTGCCAGCTTTGGCCTCGGGATCAGGCAGTACTTC. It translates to CASFGLGIRQYF.

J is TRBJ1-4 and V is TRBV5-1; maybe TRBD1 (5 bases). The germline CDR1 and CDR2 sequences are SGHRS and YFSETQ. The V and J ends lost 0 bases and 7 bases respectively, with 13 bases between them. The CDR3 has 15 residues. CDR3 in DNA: TGCGCCAGCAGCTTGGCCTTAGGGGTTGCTGAAAAACTGTTTTTT. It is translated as CASSLALGVAEKLFF.

CDR3 sequence (DNA): TGTGCCAGCAGTTCGTTGAAAGCGGGTAACTACAATGAGCAGTTCTTC. Protein product: CASSSLKAGNYNEQFF. The chain recombines TRBV28 with TRBJ2-1, with D perhaps matching TRBD2 (6 bases). CDR1 and CDR2 (germline): MDHEN, SYDVKM. V was cut by 4 bases and J by 3 bases, with 16 bases left in between. The CDR3 consists of 16 residues. The full variable domain, its missing parts supplied by reference TRBV28 and TRBJ2-1, is DVKVTQSSRYLVKRTGEKVFLECVQDMDHENMFWYRQDPGLGLRLIYFSYDVKMKEKGDIPEGYSVSREKKERFSLILESASTNQTSMYLCASSSLKAGNYNEQFFGPGTRLTVL.

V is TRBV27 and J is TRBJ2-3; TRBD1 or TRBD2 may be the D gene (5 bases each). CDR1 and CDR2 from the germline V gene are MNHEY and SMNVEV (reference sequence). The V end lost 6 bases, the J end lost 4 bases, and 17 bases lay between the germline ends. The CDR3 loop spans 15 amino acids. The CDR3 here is CASRRVGVGADTQYF. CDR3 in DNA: TGTGCCAGCAGGCGTGTGGGGGTAGGGGCAGATACGCAGTATTTT.

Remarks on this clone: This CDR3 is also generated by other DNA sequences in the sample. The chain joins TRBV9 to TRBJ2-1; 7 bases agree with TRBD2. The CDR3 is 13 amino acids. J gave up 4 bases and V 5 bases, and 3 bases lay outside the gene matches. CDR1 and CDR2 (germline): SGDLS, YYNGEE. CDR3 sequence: CASSSGLYNEQFF. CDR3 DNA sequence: TGTGCCAGCAGTAGCGGGTTATACAATGAGCAGTTCTTC.

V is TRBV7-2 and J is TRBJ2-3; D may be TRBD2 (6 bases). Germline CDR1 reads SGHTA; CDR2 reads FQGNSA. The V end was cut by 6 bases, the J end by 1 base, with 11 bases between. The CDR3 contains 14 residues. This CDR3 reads CASSAGPGTDTQYF. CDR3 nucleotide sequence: TGTGCCAGCAGTGCGGGGCCTGGCACAGATACGCAGTATTTT.

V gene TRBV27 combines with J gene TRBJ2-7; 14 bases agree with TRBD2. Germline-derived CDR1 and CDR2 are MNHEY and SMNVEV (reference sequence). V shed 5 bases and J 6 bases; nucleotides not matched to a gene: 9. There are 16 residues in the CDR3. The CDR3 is CASSPQGLAGVGEQYF. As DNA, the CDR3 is TGTGCCAGCAGTCCCCAGGGACTAGCGGGAGTCGGCGAGCAGTACTTC.

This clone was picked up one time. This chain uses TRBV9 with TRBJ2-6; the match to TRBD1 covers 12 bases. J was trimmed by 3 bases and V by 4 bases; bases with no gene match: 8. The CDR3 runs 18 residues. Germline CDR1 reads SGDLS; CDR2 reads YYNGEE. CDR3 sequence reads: CASSPEGTGGVGANVLTF. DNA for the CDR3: TGTGCCAGCAGCCCAGAAGGGACAGGGGGCGTTGGGGCCAACGTCCTGACTTTC.

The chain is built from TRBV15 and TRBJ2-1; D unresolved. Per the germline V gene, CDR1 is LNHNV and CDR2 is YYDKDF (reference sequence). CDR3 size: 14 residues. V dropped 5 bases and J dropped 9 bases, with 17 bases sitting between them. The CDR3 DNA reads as TGTGCCACCAGCTCCCGGAACTCCAATTTTGAGCAGTTCTTC. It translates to CATSSRNSNFEQFF. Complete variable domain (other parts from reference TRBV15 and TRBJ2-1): DAMVIQNPRYQVTQFGKPVTLSCSQTLNHNVMYWYQQKSSQAPKLLFHYYDKDFNNEADTPDNFQSRRPNTSFCFLDIRSPGLGDTAMYLCATSSRNSNFEQFFGPGTRLTVL.

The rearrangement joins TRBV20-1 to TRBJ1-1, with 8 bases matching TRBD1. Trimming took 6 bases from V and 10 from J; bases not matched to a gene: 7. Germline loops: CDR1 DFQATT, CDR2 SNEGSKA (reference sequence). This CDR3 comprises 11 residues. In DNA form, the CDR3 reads TGCAGTGCCAGACGGACAGGGCGAGCTTTCTTT. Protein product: CSARRTGRAFF.

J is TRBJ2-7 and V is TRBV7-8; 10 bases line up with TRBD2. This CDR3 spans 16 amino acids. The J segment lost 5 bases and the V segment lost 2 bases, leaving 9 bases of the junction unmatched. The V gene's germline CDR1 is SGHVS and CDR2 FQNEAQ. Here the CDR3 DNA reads TGTGCCAGCAGCTTACGAAGACGGCTAGCGGGAGACGAGCAGTACTTC. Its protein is CASSLRRRLAGDEQYF.